Below, 2 T cell receptor beta chains from the same sample are listed, as sequenced in a study of T cell repertoires in cytomegalovirus infection. MiXCR, applied by TCRdb to the reads, yields one record per CDR3 protein. The table records roughly 720,000 distinct CDR3 sequences, 35% of them present only once. The sequenced material came from PBMCs. The receptor source for this set is a human donor in good health (CMV status not recorded). Some clones in this sample may be carry-over from other donors' samples.

CDR3 residues: CASTLRGRNTEAFF. In DNA, the CDR3 is TGTGCCAGCACATTGAGGGGGCGGAACACTGAAGCTTTCTTT. The genes are TRBV28 and TRBJ1-1; 7 nucleotides agree with TRBD1. V was pared by 7 bases and J by 1 base, with 6 bases of the junction left unmatched. Germline CDR1 and CDR2: MDHEN and SYDVKM. CDR3 length: 14 residues.

The chain links TRBV15 to TRBJ2-2; D gene unclear. CDR3 length equals 12 residues. Trimming cost V 5 bases and J 7 bases, with 8 bases left between them. The V gene's germline CDR1 is LNHNV and CDR2 YYDKDF (reference sequence). As DNA, the CDR3 is TGTGCCACCAGCGCTCCGGACGGGGAGCTGTTTTTT. It codes for CATSAPDGELFF.